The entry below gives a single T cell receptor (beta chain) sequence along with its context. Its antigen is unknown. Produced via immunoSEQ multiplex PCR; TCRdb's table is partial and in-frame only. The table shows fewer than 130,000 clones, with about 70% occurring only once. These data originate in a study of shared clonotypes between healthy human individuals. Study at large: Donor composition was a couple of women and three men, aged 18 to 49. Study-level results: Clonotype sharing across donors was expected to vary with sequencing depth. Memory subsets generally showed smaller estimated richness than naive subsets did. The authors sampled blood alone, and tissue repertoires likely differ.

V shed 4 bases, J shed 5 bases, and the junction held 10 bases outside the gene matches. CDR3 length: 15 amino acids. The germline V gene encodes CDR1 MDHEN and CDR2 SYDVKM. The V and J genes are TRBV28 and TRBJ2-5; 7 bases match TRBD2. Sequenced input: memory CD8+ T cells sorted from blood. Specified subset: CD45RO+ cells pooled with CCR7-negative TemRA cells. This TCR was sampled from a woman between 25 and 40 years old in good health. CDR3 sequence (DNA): TGTGCCAGCAGTTCCTCTAGCGGCCCGAGGGAGACCCAGTACTTC. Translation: CASSSSSGPRETQYF.